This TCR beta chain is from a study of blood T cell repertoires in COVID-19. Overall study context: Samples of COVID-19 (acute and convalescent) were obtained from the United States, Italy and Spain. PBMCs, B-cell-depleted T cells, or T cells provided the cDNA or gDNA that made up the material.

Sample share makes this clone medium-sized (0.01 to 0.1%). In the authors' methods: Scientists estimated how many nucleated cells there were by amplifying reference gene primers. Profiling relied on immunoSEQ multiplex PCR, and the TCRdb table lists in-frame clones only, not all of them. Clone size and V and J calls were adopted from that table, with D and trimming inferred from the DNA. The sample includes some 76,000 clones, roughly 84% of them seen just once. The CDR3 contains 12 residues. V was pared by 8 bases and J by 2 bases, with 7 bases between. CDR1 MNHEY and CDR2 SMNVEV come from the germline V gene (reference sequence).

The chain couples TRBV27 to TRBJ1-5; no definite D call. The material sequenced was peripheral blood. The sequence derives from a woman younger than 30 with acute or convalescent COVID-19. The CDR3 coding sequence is TGTGCCAGCGGGGAGGGCAATCAGCCCCAGCATTTT. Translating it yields CASGEGNQPQHF.